This TCR beta chain originates from a study of T cell responses to AZD1222 COVID-19 vaccine. Germline values: CDR1 SEHNR, CDR2 FQNEAQ (reference sequence). This CDR3 region has 13 residues. V was pared by 8 bases and J by 1 base, with 8 bases between. This clone occurred once. As yet, its antigen is unknown. The study, taken as a whole, reports: As reported, nearly half of all spike-specific TCRs target variant regions that are unmutated. Spike was spanned by vaccine-associated CD4 TCRs, with dominance at 160-218 and 743-854.

Only in-frame clones appear in the TCRdb table, and some are missing; sequencing was by immunoSEQ multiplex PCR. This sample has some 150,000 clones; under 95% occur once, and the top ten carry about 5.3%. The material sequenced was peripheral blood, taken on day 0 of AZD1222 vaccination. The sequence derives from an adult in good health. The rearrangement links TRBV7-9 to TRBJ2-2; no clear D gene. CDR3 residues: CASFIGNTGELFF. The CDR3 DNA reads TGTGCCAGCTTTATAGGGAACACCGGGGAGCTGTTTTTT.